The clone carrying this TCR beta chain was seen repeatedly, ten times or more. Its specificity is unknown. CDR3 size: 13 residues. The ends were cut back, 2 bases at V and 5 bases at J, with 8 bases in the middle. Germline-derived CDR1 and CDR2 are SGHRS and YFSETQ. The data were taken from a study of CD8 T cells in ankylosing spondylitis. Study results and limitations: In peripheral blood, disease-linked CD8+ clones occurred at relatively low frequencies. Several of the motif variants were reported before in synovial fluid and blood from reactive arthritis. A TCR beta motif made of eight highly homologous variants seemed typical of ankylosing spondylitis blood. Enrichment of disease-linked clones was reportedly significant in matched ankylosing spondylitis synovial fluid.

The TCR beta libraries were generated through quantitative 5'-RACE incorporating molecular barcodes. TCRdb reprocessed the 5' RACE reads via MiXCR and lists one record per CDR3 protein. The sample has about 330,000 distinct CDR3 sequences; 8% are singletons. The sample comprised blood, either unsorted or a sorted T cell fraction (not recorded which). The V call is TRBV5-1, the J call TRBJ2-1, with TRBD2 as a possible D gene (6 bases). This receptor was obtained from a male donor with ankylosing spondylitis. CDR3 sequence reads: CASSFRRDNEQFF. CDR3 DNA: TGCGCCAGCAGCTTCCGGAGGGACAATGAGCAGTTCTTC.